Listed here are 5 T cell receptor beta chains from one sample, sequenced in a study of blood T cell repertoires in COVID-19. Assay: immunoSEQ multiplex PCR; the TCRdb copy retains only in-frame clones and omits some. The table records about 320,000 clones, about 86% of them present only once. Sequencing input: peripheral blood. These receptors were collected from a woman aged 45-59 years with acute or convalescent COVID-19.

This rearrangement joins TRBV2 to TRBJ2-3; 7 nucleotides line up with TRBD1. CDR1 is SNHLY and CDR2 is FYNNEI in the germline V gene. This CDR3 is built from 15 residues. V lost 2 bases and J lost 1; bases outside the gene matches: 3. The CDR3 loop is CASSEKDRGTDTQYF. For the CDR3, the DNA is TGTGCCAGCAGTGAAAAAGACAGGGGCACAGATACGCAGTATTTT.

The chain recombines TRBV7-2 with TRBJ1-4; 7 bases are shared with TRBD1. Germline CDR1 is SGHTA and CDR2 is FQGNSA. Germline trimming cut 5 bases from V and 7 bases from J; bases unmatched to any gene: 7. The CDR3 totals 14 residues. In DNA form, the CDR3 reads TGTGCCAGCAGCCCCGGACAGGATGGTGAAAAACTGTTTTTT. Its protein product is CASSPGQDGEKLFF.

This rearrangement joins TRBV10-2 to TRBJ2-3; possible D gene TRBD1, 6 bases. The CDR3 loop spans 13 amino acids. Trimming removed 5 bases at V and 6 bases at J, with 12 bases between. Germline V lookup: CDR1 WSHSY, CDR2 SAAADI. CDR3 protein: CASSTGQRDTQYF. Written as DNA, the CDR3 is TGCGCCAGCAGTACAGGGCAGAGGGATACGCAGTATTTT.

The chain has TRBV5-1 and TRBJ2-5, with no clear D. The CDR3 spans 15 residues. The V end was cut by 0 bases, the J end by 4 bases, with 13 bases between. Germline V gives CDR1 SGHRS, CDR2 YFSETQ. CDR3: CASSLAQSTRETQYF. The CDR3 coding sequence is TGCGCCAGCAGCTTGGCGCAGTCAACCCGAGAGACCCAGTACTTC.

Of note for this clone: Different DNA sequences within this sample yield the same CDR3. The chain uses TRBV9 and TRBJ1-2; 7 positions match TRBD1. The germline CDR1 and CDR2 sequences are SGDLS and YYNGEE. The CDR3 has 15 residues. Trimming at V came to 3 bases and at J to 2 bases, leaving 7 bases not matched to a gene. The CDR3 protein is CASSAQTGTNYGYTF. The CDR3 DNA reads TGTGCCAGCAGCGCACAGACAGGGACCAACTATGGCTACACCTTC.